The 18 T cell receptor beta chains below come from one sample, sequenced in a study of cytomegalovirus exposure and HLA in healthy donors. The PCR had 60 Vbeta and 13 Jbeta primers. Some clones are missing from TCRdb's copy, which holds only in-frame ones; the method was immunoSEQ multiplex PCR. The sample contains about 160,000 clones, about 75% of which appear only once. The specimen sequenced was PBMCs. Source of these receptors: a female donor in good health and CMV-seronegative.

The chain links TRBV6-1 to TRBJ1-3; D is undetermined. The CDR3 runs 15 residues. Trimming removed 2 bases at V and 0 bases at J, with 8 bases between. CDR1 and CDR2 (germline): MNHNS, SASEGT. As DNA, the CDR3 is TGTGCCAGCAGTGAATCAGGATTCTCTGGAAACACCATATATTTT. Its translation: CASSESGFSGNTIYF.

As concerns this clone: Other DNA sequences in the same sample also yield this CDR3. The gene calls are TRBV2 and TRBJ2-4, with D possibly TRBD2 on 6 matching bases. This CDR3 comprises 13 residues. V was pared by 7 bases and J by 2 bases, with 9 bases between. CDR1 is SNHLY, CDR2 FYNNEI, per germline. The CDR3 DNA sequence: TGTGCCAGCATTGGACTAACCAAAAACATTCAGTACTTC. Its translation is CASIGLTKNIQYF. Full variable domain (remainder filled in from reference TRBV2 and TRBJ2-4): EPEVTQTPSHQVTQMGQEVILRCVPISNHLYFYWYRQILGQKVEFLVSFYNNEISEKSEIFDDQFSVERPDGSNFTLKIRSTKLEDSAMYFCASIGLTKNIQYFGAGTRLSVL.

There are a few counts of this clone. This rearrangement joins TRBV2 to TRBJ2-4; 11 bases line up with TRBD2. J lost 5 bases, V lost 10 bases, and 4 bases had no gene match. Germline assignment: CDR1 SNHLY and CDR2 FYNNEI. The CDR3 consists of 13 residues. This chain's CDR3 is CATVTSGENIQYF. As DNA, the CDR3 is TGTGCCACCGTGACTAGCGGGGAAAACATTCAGTACTTC.

The chain joins TRBV6-6 to TRBJ2-5; 9 bases align to TRBD1. V lost 5 bases and J lost 6; bases outside the gene matches: 10. Germline loops: CDR1 MNHNY, CDR2 SVGAGI (reference sequence). The CDR3 covers 15 residues. Here the CDR3 reads CASSLKLTGGQTQYF. CDR3 DNA: TGTGCCAGCAGTCTCAAACTGACAGGGGGGCAGACCCAGTACTTC.

This clone occurred a few times. V gene TRBV5-4 combines with J gene TRBJ1-1, with a possible D match to TRBD1 (5 bases). V was shortened by 0 bases and J by 3 bases, with 24 bases between the two germline ends. There are 19 residues in the CDR3. Per germline, CDR1 SGHNT and CDR2 YYREEE (reference sequence). CDR3 region: CASSLEVGGGRFRDTEAFF. CDR3 nucleotide sequence: TGTGCCAGCAGCTTGGAGGTTGGGGGGGGACGTTTTCGGGACACTGAAGCTTTCTTT.

The chain links TRBV30 to TRBJ1-1; no definite D call. The CDR3 covers 16 residues. The ends were cut back, 5 bases at V and 1 base at J, with 20 bases in the middle. From germline, CDR1 is GTSNPN and CDR2 SVGIG (reference sequence). DNA for the CDR3: TGTGCCTGGTCCCGAGGGCTCCCAACTACGAACACTGAAGCTTTCTTT. This sequence encodes CAWSRGLPTTNTEAFF.

This clone was picked up one time. This chain connects TRBV7-3 to TRBJ1-1; 12 nucleotides align to TRBD1. Germline V gene sequence: CDR1 SGHTA, CDR2 FQGTGA. This CDR3 has 15 residues. V gave up 5 bases and J gave up 6 bases; unmatched junction bases: 7. This CDR3 reads CASSREGTGGSEAFF. CDR3 bases: TGTGCCAGCAGCCGTGAGGGGACAGGGGGCTCTGAAGCTTTCTTT.

The chain links TRBV5-1 to TRBJ2-7; TRBD1 matches 7 bases. This CDR3 contains 14 residues. Germline V gene sequence: CDR1 SGHRS, CDR2 YFSETQ. V lost 4 bases and J lost 5; bases outside the gene matches: 9. As DNA, the CDR3 is TGCGCCAGCAGCCCCCGACAGGGATCCAACGAGCAGTACTTC. It translates to CASSPRQGSNEQYF.

Regarding this clone: This specimen includes other DNA sequences encoding the same CDR3. The V and J genes are TRBV5-1 and TRBJ1-2, with a weak D call TRBD1 (5 bases). This CDR3 contains 14 residues. CDR1 SGHRS and CDR2 YFSETQ come from the germline V gene. V shed 0 bases and J shed 4 bases, with 10 bases lying between them. CDR3 coding DNA: TGCGCCAGCAGCTTGGGAACAGGACCCTATGGCTACACCTTC. Translation gives CASSLGTGPYGYTF.

The V and J genes are TRBV27 and TRBJ1-5; TRBD1 agrees at 7 bases. The V gene end was trimmed by 6 bases and the J gene end by 1 base; junction bases not matched to a gene: 3. Germline CDR1 and CDR2: MNHEY and SMNVEV (reference sequence). This CDR3 has 14 amino acids. This CDR3 is CASRNRGSNQPQHF. CDR3 coding DNA: TGTGCCAGCAGAAACAGGGGCAGCAATCAGCCCCAGCATTTT.

This clone was seen a handful of times. The chain has TRBV27 and TRBJ2-7; 7 positions agree with TRBD1. After removal of 0 bases from V and 2 bases from J, the junction contained 1 base not matched to a gene. CDR1 and CDR2 (germline): MNHEY, SMNVEV (reference sequence). The CDR3 loop spans 14 amino acids. In nucleotides, the CDR3 is TGTGCCAGCAGTTTATCAGGGGGCACCTACGAGCAGTACTTC. Its translation: CASSLSGGTYEQYF.

This clone was recorded once. Other DNA variants within this sample encode the same CDR3. The V and J genes are TRBV7-3 and TRBJ1-2, with 7 positions matching TRBD1. Unmatched junction bases numbered 2, after V lost 5 bases and J lost 2 bases. Germline CDR1 SGHTA, CDR2 FQGTGA. The CDR3 covers 13 residues. The CDR3 DNA reads as TGTGCCAGCAGCCCGGACAGGAACTATGGCTACACCTTC. The encoded protein is CASSPDRNYGYTF.

The J gene is TRBJ1-2, the V gene TRBV6-5; the match to TRBD1 covers 9 bases. The CDR3 is made up of 15 amino acids. Trimming removed 6 bases from V and 3 bases from J; junction bases left unmatched: 8. Germline V gene lookup returns CDR1 MNHEY and CDR2 SVGAGI. The DNA of the CDR3 is TGTGCCAGCAGCCCGGGACAGGGAACCTACTATGGCTACACCTTC. Protein sequence: CASSPGQGTYYGYTF.

This clone appeared a single time. The genes are TRBV9 and TRBJ2-1; TRBD2 aligns across 14 bases. V was pared by 4 bases and J by 7 bases, with 16 bases of the junction left unmatched. This CDR3 contains 19 residues. Germline assignment: CDR1 SGDLS and CDR2 YYNGEE. CDR3 sequence: CASSTRFGTSGSFDNEQFF. The CDR3 nucleotides are TGTGCCAGCAGCACCCGTTTCGGGACTAGCGGGAGTTTCGATAATGAGCAGTTCTTC. The whole variable domain, remainder taken from reference TRBV9 and TRBJ2-1, is DSGVTQTPKHLITATGQRVTLRCSPRSGDLSVYWYQQSLDQGLQFLIQYYNGEERAKGNILERFSAQQFPDLHSELNLSSLELGDSALYFCASSTRFGTSGSFDNEQFFGPGTRLTVL.

The chain has TRBV5-1 and TRBJ2-7; weak D call: TRBD1 (6 bases). The length of the CDR3 is 16 residues. Germline loops: CDR1 SGHRS, CDR2 YFSETQ. The V end was cut by 0 bases, the J end by 0 bases, with 13 bases between. The CDR3 nucleotides read TGCGCCAGCAGCTTGGGAGCAGGGGTCCCCTCCTACGAGCAGTACTTC. It yields the protein CASSLGAGVPSYEQYF.

The rearrangement joins TRBV30 to TRBJ1-2, with D possibly being TRBD1 (6 bases). CDR1 and CDR2 from the germline V gene are GTSNPN and SVGIG (reference sequence). This CDR3 is built from 12 residues. The CDR3: CAFGRTAYGYTF. The CDR3 nucleotides read TGTGCTTTCGGCAGGACAGCCTATGGCTACACCTTC.

This sequence joins TRBV19 and TRBJ1-5; 7 bases align to TRBD1. V lost 5 bases and J lost 2; bases outside the gene matches: 9. There are 16 residues in the CDR3. Looked up from germline, CDR1 is LNHDA and CDR2 is SQIVND (reference sequence). The CDR3 spells CASSPGTDGGNQPQHF. The CDR3 DNA reads TGTGCCAGTAGTCCGGGGACAGACGGGGGCAATCAGCCCCAGCATTTT. The complete variable domain, with remaining parts taken from reference TRBV19 and TRBJ1-5, reads DGGITQSPKYLFRKEGQNVTLSCEQNLNHDAMYWYRQDPGQGLRLIYYSQIVNDFQKGDIAEGYSVSREKKESFPLTVTSAQKNPTAFYLCASSPGTDGGNQPQHFGDGTRLSIL.

This clone appeared a single time. The chain is built from TRBV5-1 and TRBJ2-3, with 11 nucleotides matching TRBD2. The germline V gene has CDR1 SGHRS and CDR2 YFSETQ. With V trimmed by 0 bases and J by 0 bases, 9 bases remained unmatched. The CDR3 length is 19 residues. CDR3 loop: CASSLGTSGSMESTDTQYF. The CDR3 DNA reads TGCGCCAGCAGCTTGGGTACTAGCGGGAGCATGGAAAGCACAGATACGCAGTATTTT. Complete variable domain (other parts from reference TRBV5-1 and TRBJ2-3): KAGVTQTPRYLIKTRGQQVTLSCSPISGHRSVSWYQQTPGQGLQFLFEYFSETQRNKGNFPGRFSGRQFSNSRSEMNVSTLELGDSALYLCASSLGTSGSMESTDTQYFGPGTRLTVL.